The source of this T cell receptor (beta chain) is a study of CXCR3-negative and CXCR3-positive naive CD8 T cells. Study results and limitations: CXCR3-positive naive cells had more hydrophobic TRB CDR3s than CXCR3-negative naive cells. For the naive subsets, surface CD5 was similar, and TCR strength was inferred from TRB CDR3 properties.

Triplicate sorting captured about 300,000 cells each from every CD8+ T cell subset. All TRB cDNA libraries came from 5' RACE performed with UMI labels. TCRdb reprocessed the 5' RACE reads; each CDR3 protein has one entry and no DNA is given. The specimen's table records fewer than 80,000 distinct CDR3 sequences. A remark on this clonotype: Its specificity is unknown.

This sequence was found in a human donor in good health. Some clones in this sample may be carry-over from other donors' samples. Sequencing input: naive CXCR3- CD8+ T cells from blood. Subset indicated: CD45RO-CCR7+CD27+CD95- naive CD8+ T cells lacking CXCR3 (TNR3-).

The CDR3 reads CSARGFTVASGEADTQYF. The chain combines TRBV20-1 with TRBJ2-3; TCRdb reports TRBD2, a call that lacks DNA to check it against. The CDR3 runs to 18 residues. Germline assignment: CDR1 DFQATT and CDR2 SNEGSKA (reference sequence).